The source of this TCR beta chain is a study of blood T cells in healthy people across ages. Alongside a J-beta primer mix, a sample-barcoded 5' primer served in a second PCR lasting roughly 6 to 11 cycles. A minimum of 2.5 million CDR3-containing paired-end reads was obtained for each sample. Each CDR3 protein gets one entry after TCRdb re-called the 5' RACE reads with MiXCR. This table has 1.5 million to 2 million distinct CDR3 sequences, 28% appearing once. Study results and caveats: Diversity estimated from one million T cells was considered an underestimate. Because sorting was not performed, PBMCs prevented conclusive naive versus antigen-experienced comparison.

This clonotype was seen a handful of times. Antigen: not known. This TCR derives from a woman in her thirties in good health. The specimen was blood.

CDR3 region: CASSDSGDEQYF. The CDR3 DNA is TGTGCCAGCAGTGACAGTGGGGACGAGCAGTACTTC. The rearrangement joins TRBV2 to TRBJ2-7, with unresolved D. The CDR3 extends over 12 amino acids. Germline assignment: CDR1 SNHLY and CDR2 FYNNEI. V was pared by 3 bases and J by 5 bases, with 8 bases between.